The 11 T cell receptor beta chains below come from one sample, sequenced in a study of blood T cell repertoires in COVID-19. TCRdb's table, derived via immunoSEQ multiplex PCR, lists solely in-frame clones and lacks some. The profile covers 300,000 to 350,000 clones, with 88% appearing a single time and 1.6% taken by the ten largest. Specimen: peripheral blood. The origin of the receptors is a woman in her 30s with COVID-19, enrolled during active disease.

V gene TRBV6-1 combines with J gene TRBJ1-3; a weak D match, TRBD1 (5 bases). CDR1 is MNHNS and CDR2 is SASEGT in the germline V gene. The CDR3 totals 16 residues. Trimming cost V 2 bases and J 4 bases, with 15 bases left between them. The CDR3 region has the DNA TGTGCCAGCAGTGAATACCCGGCGGGGGGAGGAAACACCATATATTTT. The encoded protein is CASSEYPAGGGNTIYF.

The rearrangement uses TRBV11-3 and TRBJ2-2; 8 bases line up with TRBD2. In germline, CDR1 is SGHNT, CDR2 YENEEA. CDR3 length equals 15 residues. Losses at the gene ends were 4 bases for V and 5 bases for J; bases not matched to a gene: 6. Written as DNA, the CDR3 is TGTGCCAGCAGCTCAGCGGGGGCAAAGACCGGGGAGCTGTTTTTT. It specifies CASSSAGAKTGELFF.

The chain employs TRBV7-8 and TRBJ1-1; a possible D gene is TRBD1 (6 bases). The germline CDR1 and CDR2 sequences are SGHVS and FQNEAQ. V gave up 5 bases and J gave up 0 bases, with 16 bases separating them. This CDR3 region has 16 residues. The CDR3 loop reads CASSQEGGLLNTEAFF. The CDR3 nucleotides read TGTGCCAGCAGCCAGGAGGGGGGGCTTTTGAACACTGAAGCTTTCTTT.

The chain links TRBV6-1 to TRBJ2-7; 9 positions agree with TRBD2. The CDR3 is 15 residues long. V was pared by 3 bases and J by 3 bases, with 6 bases of the junction left unmatched. Looked up from germline, CDR1 is MNHNS and CDR2 is SASEGT. CDR3 region: CASSDGASGDYEQYF. The CDR3 nucleotides are TGTGCCAGCAGTGATGGCGCTAGCGGGGACTACGAGCAGTACTTC.

This clone was found a few times. The rearrangement links TRBV27 to TRBJ2-7, with D unclear. This CDR3 comprises 18 residues. The germline V gene has CDR1 MNHEY and CDR2 SMNVEV (reference sequence). V was cut by 2 bases and J by 3 bases, with 23 bases left in between. CDR3 in amino acids: CASSLVAHGSSVVYEQYF. CDR3 in DNA: TGTGCCAGCAGTTTAGTAGCTCATGGATCCTCTGTCGTCTACGAGCAGTACTTC.

This clone was found once. CDR3 bases: TGTGCCAGCAGCCCCGGGACACCCGGACTAGTAGGCTACACCTTC. It is translated as CASSPGTPGLVGYTF. The chain combines TRBV9 with TRBJ1-2; perhaps TRBD1 as D (6 bases). Germline V gene sequence: CDR1 SGDLS, CDR2 YYNGEE. The CDR3 sequence is 15 residues long. Trimming left V 4 bases short and J 8 bases short, with 21 bases between.

This chain uses TRBV30 with TRBJ1-6; 7 bases align to TRBD1. Per germline, CDR1 GTSNPN and CDR2 SVGIG (reference sequence). This CDR3 is 15 amino acids long. With V trimmed by 3 bases and J by 11 bases, 13 bases remained unmatched. This CDR3 reads CAWRKITGTEAPLHF. The CDR3 bases are TGTGCCTGGAGGAAGATAACCGGGACAGAGGCACCCCTCCACTTT.

The chain recombines TRBV6-1 with TRBJ2-7; D is perhaps TRBD2 (5 bases). Trimming took 3 bases from V and 1 from J, leaving 13 bases between them. Germline V gene data show CDR1 as MNHNS and CDR2 as SASEGT. This CDR3 region has 15 residues. CDR3 DNA sequence: TGTGCCAGCAGTGACGGGGATGGGCCTTCCTACGAGCAGTACTTC. It specifies CASSDGDGPSYEQYF.

The J gene is TRBJ1-6, the V gene TRBV3-1 (or the pseudogene TRBV3-2), with D unresolved. Per germline, CDR1 LGHDT and CDR2 YNNKEL (reference sequence). The CDR3 sequence is 13 residues long. The V and J ends lost 3 bases and 10 bases respectively, with 10 bases between them. This CDR3 reads CASSQAGGSPLHF. For the CDR3, the DNA is TGTGCCAGCAGCCAGGCAGGAGGATCACCCCTCCACTTT.

The chain recombines TRBV5-5 with TRBJ1-2, with D possibly matching TRBD1 (6 bases). Germline V gene data show CDR1 as SGHKS and CDR2 as YYEKEE (reference sequence). The CDR3 is 13 amino acids. Trimming pared 4 bases from V and 3 bases from J, leaving 10 bases between. Here the CDR3 DNA reads TGTGCCAGCAGCGCCGGACAGTACTATGGCTACACCTTC. Translation gives CASSAGQYYGYTF.

The J gene is TRBJ1-2, the V gene TRBV21-1; the table calls TRBD1, which could not be checked here. TRBV21-1 is listed as a pseudogene. The CDR3 extends over 13 amino acids. CDR3 sequence reads: CASSKVCSNGYTF. The CDR3 nucleotides are TGTGCCAGCAGCAAGGTCTGCAGTAATGGCTACACCTTC.